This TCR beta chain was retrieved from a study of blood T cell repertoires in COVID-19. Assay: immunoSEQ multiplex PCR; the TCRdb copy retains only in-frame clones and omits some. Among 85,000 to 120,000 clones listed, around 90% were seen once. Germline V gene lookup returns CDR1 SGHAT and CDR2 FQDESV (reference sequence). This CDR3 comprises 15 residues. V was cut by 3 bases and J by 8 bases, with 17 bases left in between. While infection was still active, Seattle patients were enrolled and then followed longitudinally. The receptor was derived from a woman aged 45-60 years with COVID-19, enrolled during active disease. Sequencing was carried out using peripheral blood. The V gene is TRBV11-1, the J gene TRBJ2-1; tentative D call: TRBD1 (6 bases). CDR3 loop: CASSLSDRLGDEQFF. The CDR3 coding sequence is TGTGCCAGCAGCTTGTCCGACAGGCTAGGAGATGAGCAGTTCTTC.